A single sample gave rise to the 2 T cell receptor beta chains below, sequenced in a study of cytomegalovirus exposure and HLA in healthy donors. It was with 60 Vbeta and 13 Jbeta primers that the PCR ran. The method was immunoSEQ multiplex PCR; TCRdb's version includes in-frame clones alone and lacks a portion of them. Of about 150,000 clones listed, around 90% are singletons. The sequencing input was PBMCs. The receptors here all came from a woman aged 40 to 55 in good health and CMV-seronegative.

The table lists this clone with a count of one. This rearrangement joins TRBV6-5 to TRBJ1-2, with TRBD1 as a possible D gene (6 bases). The V gene lost 4 bases and the J gene lost 4 bases, with 7 bases spanning the gap. Per the germline V gene, CDR1 is MNHEY and CDR2 is SVGAGI. This CDR3 comprises 12 residues. The CDR3 nucleotides read TGTGCCAGCAGTTTCAGGGGCTATGGCTACACCTTC. It specifies CASSFRGYGYTF.

The chain links TRBV7-8 to TRBJ2-7, with 9 bases that match TRBD1. V shed 5 bases, J shed 2 bases, and the junction held 10 bases outside the gene matches. The CDR3 spans 16 residues. Germline V gene data show CDR1 as SGHVS and CDR2 as FQNEAQ. CDR3 sequence: CASSRTSGQGAYEQYF. The CDR3 DNA reads as TGTGCCAGCAGCCGTACTTCGGGACAGGGCGCCTACGAGCAGTACTTC.